This paragraph covers one T cell receptor (beta chain) sequence. The sample originates from a study of T cell responses to AZD1222 COVID-19 vaccine. Clones were read by immunoSEQ multiplex PCR, and TCRdb kept only the in-frame ones, dropping some. The sample comprises tens of thousands of clones, around 80% of which are singletons, and 18% rests with the top ten. The germline V gene has CDR1 MNHEY and CDR2 SVGAGI. The CDR3 extends over 14 amino acids. The germline V and J ends were trimmed by 6 bases and 2 bases, with 13 bases remaining between them. This receptor was obtained from an adult who received the AZD1222 COVID-19 vaccine. The V and J genes are TRBV6-5 and TRBJ1-2, with D maybe TRBD1 (5 bases). The specimen was peripheral blood, collected 28 days after the second AZD1222 dose. The CDR3 DNA follows: TGTGCCAGCAGCAGGACACCGGACAACTATGGCTACACCTTC. It codes for CASSRTPDNYGYTF.